The 27 T cell receptor beta chains below all came from one sample that was sequenced in a study of shared clonotypes between healthy human individuals. The method was immunoSEQ multiplex PCR; TCRdb's version includes in-frame clones alone and lacks a portion of them. The table includes about 380,000 clones, roughly 96% detected once. Material: memory CD8+ T cells sorted from blood. Subset noted: CD45RO+ cells pooled with CCR7-negative TemRA cells. The receptors originated from a man aged 25 to 45 in good health.

The rearrangement uses TRBV6-5 and TRBJ2-5; 7 nucleotides line up with TRBD1. Trimming at V came to 8 bases and at J to 3 bases, leaving 6 bases not matched to a gene. Germline values: CDR1 MNHEY, CDR2 SVGAGI. The CDR3 has 13 residues. Here the CDR3 DNA reads TGTGCCAGCGGGGACAGTACAGAAGAGACCCAGTACTTC. It specifies CASGDSTEETQYF.

The V call is TRBV29-1, the J call TRBJ1-1; no reliable D call. The CDR3 totals 11 residues. Looked up from germline, CDR1 is SQVTM and CDR2 is ANQGSEA. Written as DNA, the CDR3 is TGCAAGGGAGGACTGGACACTGAAGCTTTCTTT. Encoded protein: CKGGLDTEAFF.

V is TRBV7-2 and J is TRBJ2-7; D might be TRBD1 or TRBD2, each matching 7 bases. V shed 6 bases and J shed 0 bases, with 18 bases lying between them. The CDR3 consists of 16 residues. Germline CDR1 is SGHTA and CDR2 is FQGNSA. The CDR3 loop reads CASSLGEGATSYEQYF. The CDR3 DNA reads as TGTGCCAGCAGTCTAGGGGAGGGGGCGACCTCCTACGAGCAGTACTTC.

V usage is TRBV7-6 and J usage is TRBJ2-2, with 10 bases lining up with TRBD2. Germline V CDR1 and CDR2: SGHVS, FNYEAQ. With 1 base clipped from V and 7 bases from J, the junction kept 6 bases outside the gene matches. The CDR3 sequence is 16 residues long. CDR3 loop: CASSLDVLAGLGELFF. Here the CDR3 DNA reads TGTGCCAGCAGCTTAGATGTACTAGCGGGACTCGGGGAGCTGTTTTTT. Together with reference TRBV7-6 and TRBJ2-2, the CDR3 gives the full variable domain: GAGVSQSPRYKVTKRGQDVALRCDPISGHVSLYWYRQALGQGPEFLTYFNYEAQQDKSGLPNDRFSAERPEGSISTLTIQRTEQRDSAMYRCASSLDVLAGLGELFFGEGSRLTVL.

V usage is TRBV7-3 and J usage is TRBJ2-1; 7 bases match TRBD1. With V trimmed by 4 bases and J by 0 bases, 9 bases remained unmatched. The CDR3 is made up of 17 amino acids. Germline assignment: CDR1 SGHTA and CDR2 FQGTGA. CDR3 sequence: CASSSTGASSSYNEQFF. CDR3 bases: TGTGCCAGCAGCTCCACAGGGGCCTCAAGCTCCTACAATGAGCAGTTCTTC.

The chain carries TRBV5-5 and TRBJ2-7; D may be TRBD1 (6 bases). Trimming took 5 bases from V and 5 from J, leaving 20 bases between them. There are 15 residues in the CDR3. The V gene's germline CDR1 is SGHKS and CDR2 YYEKEE (reference sequence). CDR3 protein: CASSFNYGQYNEQYF. The DNA for the CDR3 is TGTGCCAGCAGTTTTAACTACGGACAGTACAACGAGCAGTACTTC.

The chain recombines TRBV7-9 with TRBJ2-3; no reliable D call. CDR1 is SEHNR and CDR2 is FQNEAQ in the germline V gene (reference sequence). The CDR3 spans 14 residues. V was trimmed by 6 bases and J by 2 bases, leaving 12 bases between them. As DNA, the CDR3 is TGTGCCAGCAGTCTTTCGAAGACCACAGATACGCAGTATTTT. Protein sequence: CASSLSKTTDTQYF. Drawing the rest from reference TRBV7-9 and TRBJ2-3, the complete variable domain is DTGVSQNPRHKITKRGQNVTFRCDPISEHNRLYWYRQTLGQGPEFLTYFQNEAQLEKSRLLSDRFSAERPKGSFSTLEIQRTEQGDSAMYLCASSLSKTTDTQYFGPGTRLTVL.

This clone appeared once. V gene TRBV4-1 combines with J gene TRBJ2-3; TRBD2 matches at 9 bases. The ends lost 0 bases at V and 0 bases at J; junction bases unmatched: 7. The germline CDR1 and CDR2 sequences are MGHRA and YSYEKL. The CDR3 runs 18 residues. The CDR3 sequence is CASSQDFSGRRSTDTQYF. The CDR3 DNA follows: TGCGCCAGCAGCCAAGATTTCAGCGGGAGGCGGAGCACAGATACGCAGTATTTT.

The rearrangement links TRBV4-1 to TRBJ2-3, with TRBD2 matching 11 bases. This CDR3 spans 16 amino acids. J gave up 4 bases and V 1 base, and 4 bases lay outside the gene matches. Germline assignment: CDR1 MGHRA and CDR2 YSYEKL. The CDR3 region has the DNA TGCGCCAGCAGCCAAGTACTAGCGGGAGTTTCAGATACGCAGTATTTT. This sequence encodes CASSQVLAGVSDTQYF.

The genes are TRBV10-3 and TRBJ2-7; TRBD2 matches at 7 bases. J was trimmed by 5 bases and V by 4 bases; bases with no gene match: 5. The CDR3 is made up of 13 amino acids. Germline V gene data show CDR1 as ENHRY and CDR2 as SYGVKD. DNA for the CDR3: TGTGCCATCAGTGGTCGACGGGAGGACGAGCAGTACTTC. It encodes CAISGRREDEQYF.

This chain links TRBV5-5 with TRBJ2-5, with 8 bases matching TRBD2. V lost 0 bases, J lost 2 bases, and 9 bases stayed unmatched. The CDR3 runs to 17 residues. Germline V gene data show CDR1 as SGHKS and CDR2 as YYEKEE (reference sequence). CDR3 DNA sequence: TGTGCCAGCAGCTTGGGGCTAGCGGGTAACCGACAAGAGACCCAGTACTTC. Protein sequence: CASSLGLAGNRQETQYF.

CDR3 loop: CASSFTGTSGTDTQYF. Here the CDR3 DNA reads TGTGCCAGCAGTTTTACAGGGACTAGCGGCACAGATACGCAGTATTTT. The chain joins TRBV6-5 to TRBJ2-3, with 10 bases lining up with TRBD2. After removal of 4 bases from V and 1 base from J, the junction contained 5 bases not matched to a gene. Germline V gives CDR1 MNHEY, CDR2 SVGAGI. The length of the CDR3 is 16 residues.

The rearrangement links TRBV29-1 to TRBJ2-3; possible D gene TRBD2, 6 bases. In germline, CDR1 is SQVTM, CDR2 ANQGSEA. The CDR3 covers 15 residues. Trimming stripped 3 bases from V and 0 bases from J, with 13 bases between. CDR3 loop: CSVDRSGTSTDTQYF. As DNA, the CDR3 is TGCAGCGTTGATCGATCCGGGACTAGCACAGATACGCAGTATTTT.

The chain links TRBV5-5 to TRBJ1-5; D ambiguous. CDR1 is SGHKS, CDR2 YYEKEE, per germline (reference sequence). The CDR3 is 15 amino acids. The V and J ends lost 0 bases and 3 bases respectively, with 10 bases between them. The CDR3 coding sequence is TGTGCCAGCAGCTTGGTTCAGGCTTTCAATCAGCCCCAGCATTTT. As protein: CASSLVQAFNQPQHF.

The CDR3 bases are TGTGCCAGCATGGCAGGTTCAGAGACCCAGTACTTC. Its protein product is CASMAGSETQYF. This chain connects TRBV6-1 to TRBJ2-5; the D is unclear. Trimming left V 7 bases short and J 4 bases short, with 10 bases between. Germline V gene sequence: CDR1 MNHNS, CDR2 SASEGT. The CDR3 sequence is 12 residues long.

J is TRBJ2-1 and V is TRBV19; 8 bases match TRBD2. The ends lost 6 bases at V and 8 bases at J; junction bases unmatched: 9. This CDR3 comprises 14 residues. Germline V gives CDR1 LNHDA, CDR2 SQIVND (reference sequence). The DNA of the CDR3 is TGTGCCAGTAGAGGGACTAGTAAGTCCCATGAGCAGTTCTTC. This codes for CASRGTSKSHEQFF.

The rearrangement links TRBV25-1 to TRBJ1-2; D ambiguous. This CDR3 is 12 amino acids long. V lost 4 bases and J 4 bases, leaving 7 bases between the germline ends. The germline CDR1 and CDR2 sequences are MGHDK and SYGVNS. The CDR3 bases are TGTGCCAGCAGTGGAGCATCCTATGGCTACACCTTC. Translated, it gives CASSGASYGYTF.

As regards this clone: The sample holds other DNA sequences that translate to the same CDR3. This chain connects TRBV5-1 to TRBJ2-3; TRBD2 might be the D (5 bases). This CDR3 is built from 15 residues. CDR1 is SGHRS, CDR2 YFSETQ, per germline. Trimming took off 0 bases at V and 0 bases at J, with 8 bases between the two ends. The CDR3 sequence: CASSLGGISTDTQYF. For the CDR3, the DNA is TGCGCCAGCAGCTTGGGAGGGATTAGCACAGATACGCAGTATTTT. Together with reference TRBV5-1 and TRBJ2-3, the CDR3 gives the full variable domain: KAGVTQTPRYLIKTRGQQVTLSCSPISGHRSVSWYQQTPGQGLQFLFEYFSETQRNKGNFPGRFSGRQFSNSRSEMNVSTLELGDSALYLCASSLGGISTDTQYFGPGTRLTVL.

This clone was recorded a few times. The chain is built from TRBV5-6 and TRBJ1-1, with D possibly TRBD1 on 5 matching bases. Trimming cost V 5 bases and J 4 bases, with 12 bases left between them. The CDR3 totals 13 residues. Germline CDR1 SGHDT, CDR2 YYEEEE. CDR3: CASSPWGGTEAFF. The CDR3 DNA reads TGTGCCAGCAGTCCCTGGGGGGGCACTGAAGCTTTCTTT. The full variable domain, in which reference TRBV5-6 and TRBJ1-1 provide the parts outside the CDR3, is DAGVTQSPTHLIKTRGQQVTLRCSPKSGHDTVSWYQQALGQGPQFIFQYYEEEERQRGNFPDRFSGHQFPNYSSELNVNALLLGDSALYLCASSPWGGTEAFFGQGTRLTVV.

The chain recombines TRBV28 with TRBJ2-7; D possibly corresponds to TRBD2 (6 bases). The CDR3 consists of 15 residues. V was clipped by 2 bases and J by 2 bases, with 13 bases between them. Germline V gene sequence: CDR1 MDHEN, CDR2 SYDVKM. This CDR3 reads CASSLAGKGTYEQYF. The CDR3 bases are TGTGCCAGCAGTTTAGCGGGGAAAGGGACCTACGAGCAGTACTTC.

V and J are TRBV5-8 and TRBJ1-5; D might be TRBD1 (6 bases). This CDR3 is built from 16 residues. Trimming took off 4 bases at V and 1 base at J, with 15 bases between the two ends. The germline V gene encodes CDR1 SGHTS and CDR2 YDEGEE. In DNA form, the CDR3 reads TGTGCCAGCAGCCCATACGGGGGGCAGAGCAATCAGCCCCAGCATTTT. Its translation is CASSPYGGQSNQPQHF. The variable domain in full, with the rest retrieved from reference TRBV5-8 and TRBJ1-5, is EAGVTQSPTHLIKTRGQQATLRCSPISGHTSVYWYQQALGLGLQFLLWYDEGEERNRGNFPPRFSGRQFPNYSSELNVNALELEDSALYLCASSPYGGQSNQPQHFGDGTRLSIL.

This chain uses TRBV7-2 with TRBJ2-7; D is unclear. The V end lost 1 base, the J end lost 2 bases, and 12 bases lay between the germline ends. This CDR3 is built from 15 residues. From germline, CDR1 is SGHTA and CDR2 FQGNSA. CDR3 bases: TGTGCCAGCAGCTTAGTATTGGTAGGCCCCTACGAGCAGTACTTC. It specifies CASSLVLVGPYEQYF.

V is TRBV5-1 and J is TRBJ2-6; TRBD2 matches 9 bases. The trim removed 5 bases at V and 3 bases at J, leaving 6 bases unmatched. Germline lookup yields CDR1 SGHRS and CDR2 YFSETQ. This CDR3 comprises 16 residues. The CDR3 nucleotides are TGCGCCAGCAGAGGGCTAGCGGGAAATGGGGCCAACGTCCTGACTTTC. This codes for CASRGLAGNGANVLTF.

This chain joins TRBV6-5 and TRBJ2-7; D perhaps matches TRBD1 (5 bases). Germline lookup yields CDR1 MNHEY and CDR2 SVGAGI. The CDR3 totals 15 residues. Trimming took 4 bases from V and 1 from J, leaving 14 bases between them. DNA for the CDR3: TGTGCCAGCAGTTGGTATGAAAGGGGATCCTACGAGCAGTACTTC. It specifies CASSWYERGSYEQYF.

This chain links TRBV7-9 with TRBJ2-1; TRBD2 matches at 12 bases. J gave up 6 bases and V 5 bases, and 14 bases lay outside the gene matches. Germline CDR1 is SEHNR and CDR2 is FQNEAQ (reference sequence). The CDR3 has 18 amino acids. CDR3 region: CASSPRVRLAGVANEQFF. The CDR3 bases are TGTGCCAGCAGCCCGCGTGTCCGACTAGCGGGAGTCGCCAATGAGCAGTTCTTC.

V and J are TRBV27 and TRBJ2-1; D unresolved. This CDR3 has 13 residues. The ends were cut back, 3 bases at V and 5 bases at J, with 8 bases in the middle. The germline V gene encodes CDR1 MNHEY and CDR2 SMNVEV (reference sequence). CDR3 amino acids: CASSFYPDNEQFF. The CDR3 nucleotides read TGTGCCAGCAGTTTTTACCCAGACAATGAGCAGTTCTTC.

With regard to this clone: Within the sample, other DNA sequences also encode this same CDR3. V and J are TRBV19 and TRBJ1-1, with 8 bases fitting TRBD1. Germline V gene lookup returns CDR1 LNHDA and CDR2 SQIVND (reference sequence). V dropped 2 bases and J dropped 5; count of bases not matched to a gene: 1. This CDR3 is built from 13 residues. CDR3 loop: CASSIRDRTEAFF. CDR3 nucleotide sequence: TGTGCCAGTAGTATAAGGGACAGGACTGAAGCTTTCTTT.